One T cell receptor (beta chain) is described in this entry. Only a few counts were recorded for this clonotype. Its antigen is currently not known. Base-call qualities are not available, and no considerably larger clone is one nucleotide away. The roughly 39 donors, aged about 6 to 95 years, were systemically healthy Caucasian individuals from Russia. Each donor gave around 9.8 milliliters of peripheral blood, collected into EDTA-treated Vacutainer tubes. PBMCs were isolated by Ficoll-Paque density-gradient centrifugation, with at least 6 million obtained per sample. Total RNA, at least 6 micrograms per sample, was extracted from PBMCs with Trizol reagent. The percentages of naive CD45RAhigh/CD27high T cells were determined by flow cytometry on a PBMC aliquot from every donor. Library construction relied on 5' RACE. Sequencer: Illumina HiSeq 2500. A second PCR of about 7 to 12 cycles was run with a J-beta primer mix and a sample-barcoded 5' primer. Each TCR beta cDNA molecule received a unique molecular identifier from a template-switch 5' adaptor carrying 12 random nucleotides. Each sample yielded at least 3 million CDR3-containing paired-end reads. First-strand cDNA synthesis was performed from all RNA using the Mint cDNA synthesis kit, with priming by a TRBC-specific oligonucleotide. All cDNA was treated with uracil-DNA glycosylase and then went through a first 18-cycle PCR with the universal primers M1SS and BC2_uni_R. Concerning the study's data processing: For normalization, 1 million high-quality reads, each with a distinct molecular identifier, were randomly selected from each sample. Reads with shared molecular identifiers were discarded instead of being binned into consensus sequences. MiTCR, run with a Q25 quality threshold and the strictest error-elimination algorithm, handled CDR3 identification, clonotype clustering and error correction. Lower-bound total TCR beta diversity was estimated with a nonparametric unseen species model using Euler transformation. TCRdb's own reprocessing of the public reads used fastp at Q25 and MiXCR and kept productive beta chains. Rows with one shared CDR3 protein collapse into an entry with the most common genes and DNA. The authors' filters were not applied to this entry. This sample gives some 700,000 distinct CDR3 sequences in total; 22% of them show up just once. About 22% of the sample is held by the ten biggest clonotypes.

The source of the sample is a study of blood T cells in healthy people across ages (dated by TCRdb to 2014 to 2015). With respect to the entire study: In model experiments, template switching captured about one uniquely barcoded TCR beta cDNA molecule for every two T cells. Using the same blood draw, the study looked at two additional independent replicas of 1 million unique cDNA reads for two donors, one aged 18 to 30 and the other aged 80 or older. To track age-related changes in TCR beta repertoire diversity, the study relied on deep sequencing normalized with unique cDNA molecular identifiers. To avoid experimental bias, donors of different ages were spread randomly across the sequencing lanes. The donors were divided into four age groups: young (average around 16 years), middle-aged (approximately 42), aged (approximately 62) and long-lived (roughly 88).

Points the paper makes about the study in general: A strong correlation was found between observed TCR beta diversity and the percentage of naive T cells measured by flow cytometry. Observed TCR beta diversity per million T cells fell roughly linearly with age, and a significant reduction was already apparent by age roughly 40. Because donor CMV infection status was unknown, age-related changes in expanded clonotypes were potentially confounded. Compared with the aged group, the long-lived group had more naive CD4+ T cells, fewer expanded clones and increased TCR diversity, a pattern suggesting age selection. Conclusive comparison of naive and antigen-experienced compartments was prevented by the profiling of bulk unsorted PBMCs. Estimates of total diversity based on one million sequenced T cells were regarded as lower bounds and as underestimates.

The CDR3 runs 15 amino acids, cysteine and phenylalanine included. Here the CDR3 DNA is all that survives: 45 bases in frame from base 1. Cut back by 2 bases and 2 bases, the V and J ends lie 10 bases apart. Via the germline V gene, CDR1 is KGHSH and CDR2 LQKENI. Input material: blood. The receptor was derived from a man between 65 and 85 years old in good health. The V and J segments used are TRBV18 and TRBJ2-1, and TRBD1 may be the D gene, going by 5 matching bases. The DNA reads as follows: TGTGCCAGCTCACCATCAGGGCCTACCTACAATGAGCAGTTCTTC. Translated, this is CASSPSGPTYNEQFF.